This section outlines one T cell receptor (beta chain) sequence together with its context. This clonotype was seen repeatedly, ten times or more. Its antigen is still unknown. The input lacks base qualities; no much larger clone sits a single base away. The record originates from a study of early T cells in non-severe SARS-CoV-2 infection (dated by TCRdb to the early 2020s). Regarding the complete study: Because TCR sequencing was done on bulk RNA from unsorted whole blood, the alpha and beta chains could not be paired.

Summary of the overall study and its limitations: VDJdb matching was skewed toward anti-spike CD8 responses, so virus-specific expansions were likely underestimated and private and CD4 specificities were missed.

The study was a case-control design nested within a healthcare worker cohort in London, UK, with weekly nasopharyngeal swab PCR tests and blood sampling. Healthcare workers were recruited between 23 and 31 March 2020, during the week of the UK lockdown, and were followed weekly for up to roughly 15 weeks. The library was generated by 5' RACE. The data were produced on a NextSeq 500. To correct for sequencing error and PCR bias, the TCR library protocol tagged individual cDNA molecules with unique molecular identifiers. Both TCR alpha and beta chains were sequenced, and tight co-correlation was observed between alpha and beta sequence abundances in each sample. The authors' pipeline ran thus. Decombinator V4 was used to perform V gene, J gene and CDR3 annotation of TCR sequences. Expanded TCRs were defined as changing significantly between any two time points under a Poisson model with p below 0.0001. Abundances of TCRs were expressed as counts per million after normalisation to the total number of TCRs sequenced in each sample. MAIT TCRs were defined by TRAV1-2 paired with TRAJ12, TRAJ20 or TRAJ33, and iNKT TCRs by TRAV10 paired with TRAJ18. VDJdb, accessed 1 November 2021, was searched for CMV, EBV and SARS-CoV-2 annotated TCRs, excluding TCRs annotated for multiple antigens. TCRdb reprocessing: public reads trimmed at Q25 with fastp, clones called with MiXCR, in-frame beta chains kept. CDR3 protein sequences are deduplicated, and each keeps its most common genes and DNA. TCRdb, not the authors, supplied the V and J calls. A total of about 50,000 distinct CDR3 sequences appear in this sample, roughly a tenth of them only once. The ten largest clones capture 6.5% of the sample.

The CDR3 runs 14 amino acids, cysteine and phenylalanine included. Only the CDR3 DNA is retained, 42 bases long and in frame from the first base. V and J are truncated by 4 bases and 3 bases respectively, leaving an intervening sequence of 12 bases. The sequence came from an adult who was a healthcare worker with PCR-confirmed SARS-CoV-2 infection or an uninfected control (not recorded which). Sequencing was carried out using whole blood. The rearrangement combines TRBV12-3 or TRBV12-4 with TRBJ1-1, with TRBD1 perhaps the D gene, on 5 matching bases. In nucleotide form, the sequence is TGTGCCAGCAGTTCGACCCCCAGGGACACTGAAGCTTTCTTT. Its protein is CASSSTPRDTEAFF.